This TCR beta chain was documented in a study of blood T cell repertoires in COVID-19. As for the study in general: PBMCs, B-cell-depleted T cells, or T cells were the source of the cDNA or gDNA that made up the material.

The V and J ends lost 0 bases and 1 base respectively, with 13 bases between them. Germline V CDR1 and CDR2: SNHLY, FYNNEI. This CDR3 is built from 16 residues. Measured with immunoSEQ multiplex PCR; TCRdb has only the in-frame clones, and not every one. The sample records 300,000 to 400,000 clones, 90% to 95% being singletons. The sequence derives from a woman aged 18-35 years who had recovered from COVID-19. The sample comprised peripheral blood. The genes are TRBV2 and TRBJ2-7, with a tentative D call TRBD1 (6 bases). DNA for the CDR3: TGTGCCAGCAGTGAAGCTCGTGGGACAAGGTCCTACGAGCAGTACGTC. Encoded protein: CASSEARGTRSYEQYV.